This record covers a single T cell receptor (beta chain). TCRdb redid the calling of the RACE reads with MiXCR, one entry per CDR3 protein. The sample contains more than 90,000 distinct CDR3 sequences, 9.5% to 12% of which appear only once. Time point in this sample: patch test 2, 6 weeks after DPC sensitization. Treatment meaning: therapeutic diphenylcyclopropenone sensitization with weekly scalp DPC. This entry comes from a study of human T cells and chemical hapten exposure. Germline assignment: CDR1 DFQATT and CDR2 SNEGSKA (reference sequence). Trimming removed 4 bases from V and 7 bases from J; junction bases left unmatched: 10. The CDR3 spans 14 residues.

The source was whole blood, collected in connection with sensitization to the hapten diphenylcyclopropenone (DPC). This chain connects TRBV20-1 to TRBJ1-5; 7 bases line up with TRBD1. The sequence was obtained from a woman between 40 and 50 years old with alopecia areata. Some clones in this sample may be carry-over from other donors' samples. The CDR3 region is CSAKLTGTEQPQHF. The CDR3 nucleotides are TGCAGTGCTAAACTGACAGGGACTGAACAGCCCCAGCATTTT.